One and the same sample provided the 17 T cell receptor beta chains below, sequenced in a study of T cell responses to AZD1222 COVID-19 vaccine. The data were produced by immunoSEQ multiplex PCR, yet TCRdb's version contains in-frame clones alone and is incomplete. This sample has around 4,400 clones, with around 91% found just once. Sequences were derived from peripheral blood, sampled 28 days after the second AZD1222 dose. These receptors were collected from an adult who received the AZD1222 COVID-19 vaccine.

The genes are TRBV3-1 (or the pseudogene TRBV3-2) and TRBJ2-1; D perhaps matches TRBD2 (5 bases). Trimming pared 1 base from V and 10 bases from J, leaving 11 bases between. This CDR3 contains 13 residues. Germline CDR1 and CDR2: LGHDT and YNNKEL (reference sequence). In nucleotides, the CDR3 is TGTGCCAGCAGCCAAGGAGGGTTACCGGAGCAGTTCTTC. It yields the protein CASSQGGLPEQFF.

The chain joins TRBV5-1 to TRBJ2-2; 9 nucleotides line up with TRBD1. CDR3 length equals 15 residues. Germline V lookup: CDR1 SGHRS, CDR2 YFSETQ. Trimming cost V 6 bases and J 5 bases; bases outside gene matches: 8. CDR3 sequence reads: CASTPGQGLTGELFF. CDR3 in DNA: TGCGCCAGCACACCGGGACAGGGACTTACCGGGGAGCTGTTTTTT.

V is TRBV28 and J is TRBJ2-7; 8 bases match TRBD1. V gave up 3 bases and J gave up 2 bases; unmatched junction bases: 6. There are 15 residues in the CDR3. The V gene's germline CDR1 is MDHEN and CDR2 SYDVKM. Written as DNA, the CDR3 is TGTGCCAGCAGTTTTTCCCGGACAGGGACCTACGAGCAGTACTTC. The encoded protein is CASSFSRTGTYEQYF.

The rearrangement uses TRBV7-9 and TRBJ1-4; D is uncertain. The ends were cut back, 3 bases at V and 13 bases at J, with 15 bases in the middle. The germline gives CDR1 SEHNR, CDR2 FQNEAQ (reference sequence). The CDR3 is 13 amino acids. CDR3 DNA: TGTGCCAGCAGCTTGGCAGCCTTCTCGGGACTGTTTTTT. It translates to CASSLAAFSGLFF.

This clone is judged large. The chain is built from TRBV5-5 and TRBJ1-1; D may be TRBD1 (5 bases). Trimming stripped 0 bases from V and 5 bases from J, with 17 bases between. Germline values: CDR1 SGHKS, CDR2 YYEKEE (reference sequence). The CDR3 runs to 16 residues. Here the CDR3 DNA reads TGTGCCAGCAGCTTGGCCGGGGGACGAACTCAGACTGAAGCTTTCTTT. Residues: CASSLAGGRTQTEAFF.

V usage is TRBV7-9 and J usage is TRBJ2-3, with D maybe TRBD1 (6 bases). V shed 2 bases and J shed 1 base, with 13 bases lying between them. This CDR3 is built from 16 residues. CDR1 and CDR2 (germline): SEHNR, FQNEAQ (reference sequence). CDR3 DNA: TGTGCCAGCAGCTTACAGGGGTCTTGGGGCACAGATACGCAGTATTTT. This gives the protein CASSLQGSWGTDTQYF.

The chain has TRBV19 and TRBJ2-7; the match to TRBD1 covers 7 bases. Trimming at V came to 3 bases and at J to 4 bases, leaving 6 bases not matched to a gene. CDR1 and CDR2 (germline): LNHDA, SQIVND (reference sequence). This CDR3 has 14 residues. The DNA of the CDR3 is TGTGCCAGTAGTATCCGGACAGGACAATACGAGCAGTACTTC. Residues: CASSIRTGQYEQYF.

The rearrangement links TRBV3-1 (or the pseudogene TRBV3-2) to TRBJ2-1; D unresolved. The V end lost 0 bases, the J end lost 3 bases, and 12 bases lay between the germline ends. This CDR3 is 16 amino acids long. CDR1 LGHDT and CDR2 YNNKEL come from the germline V gene (reference sequence). Written as DNA, the CDR3 is TGTGCCAGCAGCCAAGACATAGGGTCCAGCTACAATGAGCAGTTCTTC. Protein sequence: CASSQDIGSSYNEQFF.

V and J are TRBV10-3 and TRBJ2-1; D uncertain. CDR1 and CDR2 (germline): ENHRY, SYGVKD. V was shortened by 3 bases and J by 8 bases, with 8 bases between the two germline ends. The CDR3 is 12 amino acids. The CDR3 loop is CAISEMGYEQFF. CDR3 bases: TGTGCCATCAGTGAAATGGGGTATGAGCAGTTCTTC.

The chain uses TRBV5-5 and TRBJ1-5; 7 bases line up with TRBD1. Losses at the gene ends were 4 bases for V and 4 bases for J; bases not matched to a gene: 5. Germline CDR1 SGHKS, CDR2 YYEKEE (reference sequence). This CDR3 is built from 14 residues. CDR3 in DNA: TGTGCCAGCAGCACAGGGGTGGGGAATCAGCCCCAGCATTTT. Its translation: CASSTGVGNQPQHF.

V and J are TRBV6-2 or TRBV6-3 and TRBJ1-4; unclear D gene. The ends were cut back, 8 bases at V and 8 bases at J, with 12 bases in the middle. The CDR3 spans 12 residues. The V gene's germline CDR1 is MNHEY and CDR2 SVGEGT. The CDR3 loop is CASRLITEKLFF. The CDR3 nucleotides are TGTGCCAGCCGCCTGATTACGGAAAAACTGTTTTTT.

This clone was seen more than once but under ten times. This chain uses TRBV7-9 with TRBJ1-5, with D possibly being TRBD1 (6 bases). Germline V gene lookup returns CDR1 SEHNR and CDR2 FQNEAQ (reference sequence). The CDR3 is made up of 14 amino acids. V was shortened by 1 base and J by 3 bases, with 7 bases between the two germline ends. The CDR3 here is CASSLGTANQPQHF. The CDR3 nucleotides read TGTGCCAGCAGCTTAGGGACAGCCAATCAGCCCCAGCATTTT.

The genes are TRBV28 and TRBJ2-6; 7 bases map to TRBD1. CDR3 length: 16 residues. The V gene's germline CDR1 is MDHEN and CDR2 SYDVKM. The V gene end was trimmed by 2 bases and the J gene end by 0 bases; junction bases not matched to a gene: 1. CDR3 residues: CASSLGQVSGANVLTF. As DNA, the CDR3 is TGTGCCAGCAGTTTAGGACAGGTCTCTGGGGCCAACGTCCTGACTTTC. The full variable domain, with the rest looked up from reference TRBV28 and TRBJ2-6, is DVKVTQSSRYLVKRTGEKVFLECVQDMDHENMFWYRQDPGLGLRLIYFSYDVKMKEKGDIPEGYSVSREKKERFSLILESASTNQTSMYLCASSLGQVSGANVLTFGAGSRLTVL.

The chain has TRBV4-3 and TRBJ1-5; no firm D call. CDR3 length: 15 residues. The germline V gene encodes CDR1 LGHNA and CDR2 YSLEER. V was pared by 0 bases and J by 9 bases, with 15 bases between. The CDR3 sequence is CASSQDRGSFAPQHF. The CDR3 DNA is TGCGCCAGCAGCCAAGATCGTGGCAGCTTTGCGCCCCAGCATTTT.

The J gene is TRBJ1-1, the V gene TRBV5-1; no definite D call. V lost 8 bases and J 0 bases, leaving 17 bases between the germline ends. Germline V gene data show CDR1 as SGHRS and CDR2 as YFSETQ. The CDR3 is 15 amino acids. The CDR3 DNA follows: TGCGCCAGTAATAAGATCCCTGAAATGAACACTGAAGCTTTCTTT. Translation: CASNKIPEMNTEAFF.

The V gene is TRBV19, the J gene TRBJ1-1; D may be TRBD1 (5 bases). The length of the CDR3 is 15 residues. V was cut by 4 bases and J by 5 bases, with 17 bases left in between. Looked up from germline, CDR1 is LNHDA and CDR2 is SQIVND (reference sequence). The CDR3 coding sequence is TGTGCCAGTAGTAACTTCCGCAGGGCGACGACTGAAGCTTTCTTT. Its translation: CASSNFRRATTEAFF.

The chain carries TRBV4-3 and TRBJ1-6; the D gene is possibly TRBD1 (6 bases). CDR1 and CDR2 (germline): LGHNA, YSLEER. Trimming took 0 bases from V and 1 from J, leaving 7 bases between them. The CDR3 is 16 amino acids. CDR3 protein: CASSQDRGSYNSPLHF. As DNA, the CDR3 is TGCGCCAGCAGCCAAGACAGGGGTTCCTATAATTCACCCCTCCACTTT.